The clone carrying this T cell receptor (beta chain) occurred a few times. The antigen is undetermined. The germline gives CDR1 SGHTA, CDR2 FQGNSA. V was cut by 1 base and J by 7 bases, with 14 bases left in between. This CDR3 comprises 16 residues. Construction of the TCRbeta library involved unique molecular identifiers. TCRdb reprocessed the PCR reads via MiXCR and lists one record per CDR3 protein. The sample has fewer than 750,000 distinct CDR3 sequences, 25% to 30% seen once; the top ten hold around a third. These data come from a study of T-cell reconstitution after alpha-beta-depleted transplantation in children. Study-wide results and caveats: Among T cells one year after transplant, newly produced cells accounted for most counts and diversity.

This sequence originates from a boy under two years old with Wiskott-Aldrich syndrome, due to receive a stem cell transplant. The chain has TRBV7-2 and TRBJ1-6, with D possibly TRBD1 on 5 matching bases. Sequencing used PBMCs, obtained before TCRalphabeta/CD19-depleted stem cell transplant. The CDR3 nucleotides are TGTGCCAGCAGCTTAGTTTCCAGGGTGAGAAATTCACCCCTCCACTTT. Its translation: CASSLVSRVRNSPLHF.